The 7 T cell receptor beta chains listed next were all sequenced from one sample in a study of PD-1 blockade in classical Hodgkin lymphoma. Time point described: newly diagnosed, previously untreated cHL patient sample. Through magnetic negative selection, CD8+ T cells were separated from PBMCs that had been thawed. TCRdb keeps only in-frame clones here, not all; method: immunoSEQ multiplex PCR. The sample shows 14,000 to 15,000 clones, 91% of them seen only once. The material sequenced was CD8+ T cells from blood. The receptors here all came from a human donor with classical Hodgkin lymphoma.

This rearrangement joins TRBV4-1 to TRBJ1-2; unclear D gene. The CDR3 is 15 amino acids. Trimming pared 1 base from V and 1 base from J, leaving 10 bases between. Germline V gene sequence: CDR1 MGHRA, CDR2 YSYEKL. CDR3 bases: TGCGCCAGCAGCCAAGTTTACAGTCTTAACTATGGCTACACCTTC. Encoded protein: CASSQVYSLNYGYTF.

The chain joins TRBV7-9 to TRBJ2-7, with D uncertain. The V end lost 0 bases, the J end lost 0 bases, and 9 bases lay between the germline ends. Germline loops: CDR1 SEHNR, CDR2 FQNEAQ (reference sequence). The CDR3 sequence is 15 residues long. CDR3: CASSLALTYSYEQYF. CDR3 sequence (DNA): TGTGCCAGCAGCTTAGCCCTGACGTACTCCTACGAGCAGTACTTC.

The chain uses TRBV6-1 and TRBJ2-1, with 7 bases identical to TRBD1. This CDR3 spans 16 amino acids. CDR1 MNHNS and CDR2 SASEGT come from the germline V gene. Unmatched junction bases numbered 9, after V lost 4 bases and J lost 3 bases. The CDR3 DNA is TGTGCCAGCAGTGCGTCGACAGGGTCGGTCTACAATGAGCAGTTCTTC. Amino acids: CASSASTGSVYNEQFF.

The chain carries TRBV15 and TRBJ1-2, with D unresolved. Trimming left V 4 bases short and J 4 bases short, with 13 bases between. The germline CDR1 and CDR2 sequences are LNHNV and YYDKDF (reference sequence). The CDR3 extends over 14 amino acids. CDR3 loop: CATSTAMGSYGYTF. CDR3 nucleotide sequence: TGTGCCACCAGCACCGCCATGGGCTCCTATGGCTACACCTTC.

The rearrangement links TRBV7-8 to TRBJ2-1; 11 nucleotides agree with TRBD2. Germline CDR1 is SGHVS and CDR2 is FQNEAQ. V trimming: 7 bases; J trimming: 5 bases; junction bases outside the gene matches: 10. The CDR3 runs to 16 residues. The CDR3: CASNSRLAGGNNEQFF. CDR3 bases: TGTGCCAGCAACAGTAGGCTAGCGGGAGGTAACAATGAGCAGTTCTTC.

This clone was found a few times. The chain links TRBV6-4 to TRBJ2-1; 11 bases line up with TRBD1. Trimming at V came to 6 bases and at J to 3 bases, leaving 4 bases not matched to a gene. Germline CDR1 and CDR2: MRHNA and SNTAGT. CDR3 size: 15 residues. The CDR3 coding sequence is TGTGCCAGCAGCGTCGGGACAGGGGGCTACAATGAGCAGTTCTTC. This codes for CASSVGTGGYNEQFF.

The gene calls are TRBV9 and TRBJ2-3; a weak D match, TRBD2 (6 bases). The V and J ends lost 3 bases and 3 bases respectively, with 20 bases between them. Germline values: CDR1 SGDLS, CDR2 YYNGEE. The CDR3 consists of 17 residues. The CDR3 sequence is CASSAPGLRGPTDTQYF. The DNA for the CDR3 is TGTGCCAGCAGCGCCCCGGGACTCAGAGGACCAACAGATACGCAGTATTTT.